The following is a T cell receptor beta chain sequence with its context. Seattle patients were enrolled during active infection and followed longitudinally. Generated by immunoSEQ multiplex PCR, the TCRdb table keeps only in-frame clones and is missing some. The data hold under 250,000 clones, with roughly 82% observed a single time. This sample stems from a study of blood T cell repertoires in COVID-19. For the study at large: Sample material is recorded as cDNA or gDNA derived from T cells, B-cell-depleted T cells, or PBMCs.

The CDR3 has 16 residues. V lost 2 bases, J lost 5 bases, and 9 bases stayed unmatched. The V gene's germline CDR1 is MNHNY and CDR2 SVGAGI (reference sequence). The TCR comes from a woman of 80 years or more with COVID-19, enrolled during active disease. The rearrangement joins TRBV6-6 to TRBJ1-5; 7 nucleotides agree with TRBD1. The sequenced sample consisted of peripheral blood. The CDR3 DNA follows: TGTGCCAGCAGTTACACCCCCGGGACAGATGATCAGCCCCAGCATTTT. Protein: CASSYTPGTDDQPQHF.